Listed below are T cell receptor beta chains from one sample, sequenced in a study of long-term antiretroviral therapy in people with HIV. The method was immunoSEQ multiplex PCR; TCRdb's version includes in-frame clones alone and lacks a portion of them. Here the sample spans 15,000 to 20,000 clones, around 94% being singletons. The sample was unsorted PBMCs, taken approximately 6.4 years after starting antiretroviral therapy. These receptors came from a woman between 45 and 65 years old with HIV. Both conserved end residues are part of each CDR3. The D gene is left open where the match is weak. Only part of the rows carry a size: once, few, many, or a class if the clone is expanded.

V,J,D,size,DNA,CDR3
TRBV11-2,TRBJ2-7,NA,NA,TGTGCCAGCAGCCTTACTGAGGGGTCCTACGAGCAGTACTTC,CASSLTEGSYEQYF
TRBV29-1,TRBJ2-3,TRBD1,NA,TGCAGCGTTGAGGACAGGCCCACAGATACGCAGTATTTT,CSVEDRPTDTQYF
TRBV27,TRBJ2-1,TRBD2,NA,TGTGCCAGCAGCCCTCCTTTGGGACTAGCGGGTACCTACAATGAGCAGTTCTTC,CASSPPLGLAGTYNEQFF
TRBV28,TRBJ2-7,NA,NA,TGTGCCAGCAGTTTCTGGCAACTCGGGGCCTACGAGCAGTACTTC,CASSFWQLGAYEQYF
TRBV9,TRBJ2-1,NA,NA,TGTGCCAGCAGCGCCTCAGGGTCTGAAAATGAGCAGTTCTTC,CASSASGSENEQFF
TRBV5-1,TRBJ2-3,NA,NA,TGCGCCAGCAGCTACAGTGGAGATACGCAGTATTTT,CASSYSGDTQYF
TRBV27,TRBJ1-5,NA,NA,TGTGCCAGCAGGTCAACAGGGTACAATCAGCCCCAGCATTTT,CASRSTGYNQPQHF
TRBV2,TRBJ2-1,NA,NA,TGTGCCAGCAGTGTGGGCGGGCTAGGGGTCGATGAGCAGTTCTTC,CASSVGGLGVDEQFF
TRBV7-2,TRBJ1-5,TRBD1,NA,TGTGCCAGCAGCCAGGGGGTAAGCAATCAGCCCCAGCATTTT,CASSQGVSNQPQHF
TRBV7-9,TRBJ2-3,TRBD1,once,TGTGCCAGCAGCTTCGGACAGGATGTCACAGATACGCAGTATTTT,CASSFGQDVTDTQYF
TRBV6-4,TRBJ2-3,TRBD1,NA,TGTGCCAGCAGGCGGACAGGAGTGAGCACAGATACGCAGTATTTT,CASRRTGVSTDTQYF
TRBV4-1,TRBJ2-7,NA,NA,TGCGCCAGCAGCCAAGGGCTGGGAGCCCTCTACGAGCAGTACTTC,CASSQGLGALYEQYF
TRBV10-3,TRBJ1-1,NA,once,TGTGCCATCAGTGGAGGGCCGACAGGGAACACTGAAGCTTTCTTT,CAISGGPTGNTEAFF
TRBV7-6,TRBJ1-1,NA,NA,TGTGCCAGCAGCTTATCCCCGGGGGGGAACACTGAAGCTTTCTTT,CASSLSPGGNTEAFF
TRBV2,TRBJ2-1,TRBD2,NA,TGTGCCAGCAGTGCAACTAGCGGGGCTTACAATGAGCAGTTCTTC,CASSATSGAYNEQFF
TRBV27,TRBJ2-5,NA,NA,TGTGCCAGCAGTTTAGATGGCCGGGGATTCGGAGAGACCCAGTACTTC,CASSLDGRGFGETQYF
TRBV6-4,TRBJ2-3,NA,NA,TGTGCCAGCACTTATTGGGCTCCCGATCCTTCTAGCACAGATACGCAGTATTTT,CASTYWAPDPSSTDTQYF
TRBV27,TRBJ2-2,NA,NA,TGTGCCAGCAGTTTAAACTTACACACCGGGGAGCTGTTTTTT,CASSLNLHTGELFF
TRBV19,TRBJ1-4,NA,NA,TGTGCCGTTCCGCAGGGCAAACTGTTTTTT,CAVPQGKLFF
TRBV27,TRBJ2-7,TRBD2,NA,TGTGCCAGCAGTTTAAGCGGGAGAGGATCCTACGAGCAGTACTTC,CASSLSGRGSYEQYF
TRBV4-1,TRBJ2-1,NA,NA,TGCGCCAGCAGCCAGCCGGGTAATGAGCAGTTCTTC,CASSQPGNEQFF
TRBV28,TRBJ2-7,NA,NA,TGTGCCAGCAGTGGCGATGCGTCCCCCGAGCAGTACTTC,CASSGDASPEQYF
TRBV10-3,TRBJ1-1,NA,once,TGTGCCATCAGTGAGGGTAGGAACACTGAAGCTTTCTTT,CAISEGRNTEAFF
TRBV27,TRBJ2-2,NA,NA,TGTGCCAGCAGTTTGTATGGACAGTCGTTGGCCACCGGGGAGCTGTTTTTT,CASSLYGQSLATGELFF
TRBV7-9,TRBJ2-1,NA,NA,TGTGCCAGCCGGCCCGGGACAGGGACTAGGAATGAGCAGTTCTTC,CASRPGTGTRNEQFF
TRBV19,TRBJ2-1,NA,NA,TGTGCCAGTAGTATAGGGGCTTTATACTTCGGGAACAATGAGCAGTTCTTC,CASSIGALYFGNNEQFF
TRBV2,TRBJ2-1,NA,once,TGTGCCATCATAGCGGACAATGAGCAGTTCTTC,CAIIADNEQFF
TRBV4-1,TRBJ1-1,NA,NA,TGCGCCAGCAGCCAAATGCAGGGGATGAACACTGAAGCTTTCTTT,CASSQMQGMNTEAFF
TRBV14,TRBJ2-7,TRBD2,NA,TGTGCCAGCAGCCAACTACTAGCGGGTGTGTACGAGCAGTACTTC,CASSQLLAGVYEQYF
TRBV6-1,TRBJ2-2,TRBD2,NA,TGTGCCAGCAGTGAAGGAATGTATCTAGCGGGAGGGGAGACCGGGGAGCTGTTTTTT,CASSEGMYLAGGETGELFF
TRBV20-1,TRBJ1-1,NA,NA,TGCAGTGACGCTGAAGCTTTCTTT,CSDAEAFF
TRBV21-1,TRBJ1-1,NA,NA,TGTGCCAGCAGCAAAAGGACAGGGTCGACGCCTGAAGCTTTCTTT,CASSKRTGSTPEAFF
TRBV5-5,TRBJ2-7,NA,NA,TGTGCCAGCAGCTTGGCACAGACCTACGAGCAGTACTTC,CASSLAQTYEQYF
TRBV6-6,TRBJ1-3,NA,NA,TGTGCCAGCAGTTACTCGTTGGGGGGGCCCGGAAACACCATATATTTT,CASSYSLGGPGNTIYF
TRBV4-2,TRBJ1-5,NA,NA,TGTGCCAGCAGCCAGGTCGGTAGCAATCAGCCCCAGCATTTT,CASSQVGSNQPQHF
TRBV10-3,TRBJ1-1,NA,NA,TGTGCCACTCGCTTCGGGATTTGGGACACTTTGAACACTGAAGCTTTCTTT,CATRFGIWDTLNTEAFF
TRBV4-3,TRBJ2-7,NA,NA,TGCGCCAGCAGCCAAGATACCCCCGAGTACTACGAGCAGTACTTC,CASSQDTPEYYEQYF
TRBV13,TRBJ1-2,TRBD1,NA,TGTGCCAGCAGCTTATCCTGGTGGGACAGCGACATCTATGGCTACACCTTC,CASSLSWWDSDIYGYTF
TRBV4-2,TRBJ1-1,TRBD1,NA,TGTGCCAGCAGCCAAGAAGGACAGGGGGTTGCTGAAGCTTTCTTT,CASSQEGQGVAEAFF
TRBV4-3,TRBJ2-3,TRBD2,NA,TGCGCCAGCAGCCAAGACGGGACTAGCATCTCAGATACGCAGTATTTT,CASSQDGTSISDTQYF
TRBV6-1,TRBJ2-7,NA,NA,TGTGCCAGCAGTGCTGGAAGGCATGAGGGCAACGAGCAGTACTTC,CASSAGRHEGNEQYF
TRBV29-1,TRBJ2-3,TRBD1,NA,TGCAGCGTTGAACGGACAGGGGGCGCAGATACGCAGTATTTT,CSVERTGGADTQYF
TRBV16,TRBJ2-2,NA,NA,TGTGCCAGCAGCCAGTCCAGAAGCGGGGAGCTGTTTTTT,CASSQSRSGELFF
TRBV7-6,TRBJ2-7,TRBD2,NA,TGTGCCAGCAGCACACTAGCGGGAGCCTACGAGCAGTACTTC,CASSTLAGAYEQYF
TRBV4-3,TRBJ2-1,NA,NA,TGCGCCAGCAGCCTGAACAGATACAATGAGCAGTTCTTC,CASSLNRYNEQFF
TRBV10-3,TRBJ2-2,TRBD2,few,TGTGCCATCATGGCTAGCGGGAACACCGGGGAGCTGTTTTTT,CAIMASGNTGELFF
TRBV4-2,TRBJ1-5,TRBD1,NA,TGTGCCAGCAGCCAAGACGCGGACAGGGTGGGGAGATATAGCAATCAGCCCCAGCATTTT,CASSQDADRVGRYSNQPQHF
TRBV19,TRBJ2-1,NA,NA,TGTGCCAGTACCCCAGGGGGGCCCCCGTTCTTC,CASTPGGPPFF
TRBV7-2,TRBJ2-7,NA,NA,TGTGCCAGCAGCCCGGACGTGGCCTTTGGGCAGTACTTT,CASSPDVAFGQYF
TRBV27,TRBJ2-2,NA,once,TGTGCCACGGGAGGGTACAGGGGCCTGAACACCGGGGAGCTGTTTTTT,CATGGYRGLNTGELFF
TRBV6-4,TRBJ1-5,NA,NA,TGTGCCAGCAGCCAAGAGCGGAGCAATCAGCCCCAGCATTTT,CASSQERSNQPQHF
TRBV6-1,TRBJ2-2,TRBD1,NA,TGTGCCAGCAGTGTAGGGACAGGAGGAAACACCGGGGAGCTGTTTTTT,CASSVGTGGNTGELFF